The T cell receptor beta chain under discussion was sequenced for a study of blood T cell repertoires in COVID-19. Background on the study: PBMCs, B-cell-depleted T cells, or T cells were the source of the cDNA or gDNA that made up the material.

V lost 1 base, J lost 0 bases, and 10 bases lay in between. CDR1 is MNHEY and CDR2 is SVGEGT in the germline V gene. This CDR3 has 17 residues. In the original workflow: For nucleated cells, counts were estimated from reference gene primer amplification. Here immunoSEQ multiplex PCR was the method, and the copy in TCRdb shows in-frame clones only, minus some. V and J calls plus clone size are reproduced from that table; the DNA served to infer D and trimming. Found here are roughly 57,000 clones, around 90% of them singletons; the top ten hold roughly 20%. In its sample, this clone was seen once. The sequencing sample was made of peripheral blood. The clonotype was recovered from a human donor in a cohort sampled during active COVID-19. The V and J genes are TRBV6-2 or TRBV6-3 and TRBJ2-6; D remains ambiguous. The CDR3 nucleotides read TGTGCCAGCAGTTACTTCCTCGGGTCCTCTGGGGCCAACGTCCTGACTTTC. As protein: CASSYFLGSSGANVLTF.